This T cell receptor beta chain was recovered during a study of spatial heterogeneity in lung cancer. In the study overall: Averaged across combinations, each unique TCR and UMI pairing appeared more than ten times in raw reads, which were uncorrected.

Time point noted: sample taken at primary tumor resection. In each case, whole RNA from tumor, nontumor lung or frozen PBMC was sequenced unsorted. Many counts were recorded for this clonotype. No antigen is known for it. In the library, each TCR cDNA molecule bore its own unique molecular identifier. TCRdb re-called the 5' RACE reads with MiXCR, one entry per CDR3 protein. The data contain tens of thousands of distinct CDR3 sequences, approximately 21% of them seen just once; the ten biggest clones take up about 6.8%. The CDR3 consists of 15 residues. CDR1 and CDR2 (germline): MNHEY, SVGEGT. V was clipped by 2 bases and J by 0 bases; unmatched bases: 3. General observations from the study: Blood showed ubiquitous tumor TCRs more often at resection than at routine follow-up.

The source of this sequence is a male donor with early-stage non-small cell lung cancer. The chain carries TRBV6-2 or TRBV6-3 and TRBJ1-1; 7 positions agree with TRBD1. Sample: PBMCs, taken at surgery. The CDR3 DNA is TGTGCCAGCAGTTACAGGGGGCCCATGAACACTGAAGCTTTCTTT. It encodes CASSYRGPMNTEAFF.